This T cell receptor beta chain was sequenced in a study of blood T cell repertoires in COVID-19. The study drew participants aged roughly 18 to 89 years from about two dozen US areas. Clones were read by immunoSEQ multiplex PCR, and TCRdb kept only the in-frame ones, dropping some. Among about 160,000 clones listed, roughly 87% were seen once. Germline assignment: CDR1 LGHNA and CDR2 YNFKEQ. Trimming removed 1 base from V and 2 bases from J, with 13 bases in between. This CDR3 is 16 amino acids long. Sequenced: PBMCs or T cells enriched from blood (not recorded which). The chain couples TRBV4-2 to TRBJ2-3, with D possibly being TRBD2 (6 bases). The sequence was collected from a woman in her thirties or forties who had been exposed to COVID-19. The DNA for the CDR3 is TGTGCCAGCAGCCAAGGCAATAGCGGATTCACAGATACGCAGTATTTT. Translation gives CASSQGNSGFTDTQYF.